A single sample is the source of the 22 T cell receptor beta chains below, sequenced in a study of blood T cell repertoires in COVID-19. Assay used: immunoSEQ multiplex PCR; TCRdb lists only in-frame clones, some missing. The data hold roughly 230,000 clones, with approximately 83% observed a single time. The sample consisted of peripheral blood. Every receptor here comes from a woman in her forties or fifties with acute or convalescent COVID-19.

The V and J genes are TRBV4-1 and TRBJ2-7; possible D gene TRBD1, 5 bases. The V end was cut by 1 base, the J end by 5 bases, with 12 bases between. Germline lookup yields CDR1 MGHRA and CDR2 YSYEKL. CDR3 length: 14 amino acids. The CDR3 DNA follows: TGCGCCAGCAGCCAAGGGAACAGGAAGGACGAGCAGTACTTC. Protein product: CASSQGNRKDEQYF.

The rearrangement joins TRBV7-3 to TRBJ2-1; 11 bases agree with TRBD2. V was clipped by 5 bases and J by 5 bases; unmatched bases: 5. Germline-derived CDR1 and CDR2 are SGHTA and FQGTGA. CDR3 size: 15 residues. The CDR3 sequence: CASSLLAGDNNEQFF. As DNA, the CDR3 is TGTGCCAGCAGCCTACTAGCGGGGGATAACAATGAGCAGTTCTTC. Based on the CDR3 plus reference TRBV7-3 and TRBJ2-1, the full variable domain is GAGVSQTPSNKVTEKGKYVELRCDPISGHTALYWYRQSLGQGPEFLIYFQGTGAADDSGLPNDRFFAVRPEGSVSTLKIQRTERGDSAVYLCASSLLAGDNNEQFFGPGTRLTVL.

The chain recombines TRBV4-1 with TRBJ2-3; D call uncertain. V lost 0 bases, J lost 4 bases, and 8 bases lay in between. The CDR3 length is 14 residues. Germline V lookup: CDR1 MGHRA, CDR2 YSYEKL. The CDR3, as DNA: TGCGCCAGCAGCCAAGACCAGTCCCCAGATACGCAGTATTTT. Translation gives CASSQDQSPDTQYF.

This sequence joins TRBV27 and TRBJ2-3; TRBD2 matches 15 bases. V lost 3 bases and J lost 6; bases outside the gene matches: 7. The CDR3 loop spans 17 amino acids. Germline CDR1 and CDR2: MNHEY and SMNVEV (reference sequence). The CDR3 DNA follows: TGTGCCAGCAGTTTCAGGACTAGCGGGAGGGCATCCGATACGCAGTATTTT. Amino acid sequence: CASSFRTSGRASDTQYF.

The V and J genes are TRBV27 and TRBJ2-4; possible D gene TRBD1, 5 bases. The CDR3 consists of 12 residues. From germline, CDR1 is MNHEY and CDR2 SMNVEV (reference sequence). V gave up 6 bases and J gave up 4 bases, with 7 bases separating them. CDR3 in DNA: TGTGCCAGCAGGGACACGAAAAACATTCAGTACTTC. This sequence encodes CASRDTKNIQYF.

V is TRBV4-3 and J is TRBJ1-5; D is perhaps TRBD1 (5 bases). V shed 0 bases and J shed 4 bases, with 13 bases lying between them. Per the germline V gene, CDR1 is LGHNA and CDR2 is YSLEER. CDR3 length: 16 amino acids. Here the CDR3 reads CASSQDRGGVNQPQHF. The CDR3 DNA is TGCGCCAGCAGCCAAGATCGAGGAGGGGTTAATCAGCCCCAGCATTTT.

The chain has TRBV1 and TRBJ2-7; the tabulated D call, TRBD2, remains unverified against the DNA. TRBV1 is listed as a pseudogene. The CDR3 is 15 amino acids. The CDR3 bases are TGCACCAGCAGCCCCCCCCGGCTAGCGGCCTACGAGCAGTACTTC. Residues: CTSSPPRLAAYEQYF.

The chain couples TRBV19 to TRBJ2-1; TRBD1 agrees at 9 bases. Trimming removed 1 base from V and 7 bases from J; junction bases left unmatched: 5. Germline V lookup: CDR1 LNHDA, CDR2 SQIVND (reference sequence). The CDR3 runs to 15 residues. The CDR3 region has the DNA TGTGCCAGTAGTATAGCCGGACAGGGGTGGAATGAGCAGTTCTTC. Translating gives CASSIAGQGWNEQFF. Supplemented by reference TRBV19 and TRBJ2-1, the full variable domain reads DGGITQSPKYLFRKEGQNVTLSCEQNLNHDAMYWYRQDPGQGLRLIYYSQIVNDFQKGDIAEGYSVSREKKESFPLTVTSAQKNPTAFYLCASSIAGQGWNEQFFGPGTRLTVL.

V and J are TRBV19 and TRBJ1-4; 8 bases are a match to TRBD1. CDR1 LNHDA and CDR2 SQIVND come from the germline V gene (reference sequence). The CDR3 has 14 amino acids. Trimming at V came to 6 bases and at J to 8 bases, leaving 8 bases not matched to a gene. This CDR3 reads CASSRDRGREKLFF. In nucleotides, the CDR3 is TGTGCCAGTAGCCGTGACAGGGGACGCGAAAAACTGTTTTTT.

This clone was counted a single time. The chain links TRBV11-2 to TRBJ2-5; 11 bases line up with TRBD2. CDR3 length: 16 amino acids. V lost 2 bases and J lost 1; bases outside the gene matches: 3. Germline CDR1 reads SGHAT; CDR2 reads FQNNGV. The CDR3 here is CASSLQTSGAQETQYF. For the CDR3, the DNA is TGTGCCAGCAGCTTACAGACTAGCGGGGCCCAAGAGACCCAGTACTTC.

This clone was detected only once. The CDR3 spells CASSFRLAVMNEQFF. CDR3 nucleotides: TGTGCCAGCAGTTTTAGACTAGCGGTAATGAATGAGCAGTTCTTC. V is TRBV28 and J is TRBJ2-1, with 9 nucleotides matching TRBD2. Germline V gives CDR1 MDHEN, CDR2 SYDVKM. The ends lost 3 bases at V and 7 bases at J; junction bases unmatched: 7. The CDR3 loop spans 15 amino acids.

The table lists this clone with many counts. The chain carries TRBV27 and TRBJ1-4; possible D gene TRBD1, 6 bases. CDR3 length equals 14 residues. CDR1 MNHEY and CDR2 SMNVEV come from the germline V gene (reference sequence). V shed 6 bases and J shed 3 bases, with 11 bases lying between them. The CDR3 DNA follows: TGTGCCAGCAGCCACAGGGCTGCTAATGAAAAACTGTTTTTT. It specifies CASSHRAANEKLFF.

The genes are TRBV6-5 and TRBJ1-1, with D uncertain. The CDR3 consists of 15 residues. Between the trimmed V and J ends, which lost 0 bases and 6 bases, there was a span of 14 bases. From germline, CDR1 is MNHEY and CDR2 SVGAGI. DNA for the CDR3: TGTGCCAGCAGTTACTCGATTCGCGAGGGATCTGAAGCTTTCTTT. As protein: CASSYSIREGSEAFF.

The chain employs TRBV6-5 and TRBJ2-5, with 11 bases that match TRBD2. This CDR3 is built from 15 residues. Germline CDR1 reads MNHEY; CDR2 reads SVGAGI. J gave up 4 bases and V 5 bases, and 6 bases lay outside the gene matches. CDR3 region: CASSITSGSGETQYF. CDR3 nucleotides: TGTGCCAGCAGTATCACTAGCGGGAGTGGAGAGACCCAGTACTTC.

The rearrangement uses TRBV28 and TRBJ1-1; D possibly corresponds to TRBD1 (6 bases). The CDR3 runs 16 residues. The germline V gene encodes CDR1 MDHEN and CDR2 SYDVKM. V was shortened by 6 bases and J by 0 bases, with 17 bases between the two germline ends. CDR3 nucleotide sequence: TGTGCCAGCAGACCTATAGGGGGTCACCTGAACACTGAAGCTTTCTTT. Protein product: CASRPIGGHLNTEAFF.

V is TRBV27 and J is TRBJ2-6, with a tentative D call TRBD2 (6 bases). Trimming left V 3 bases short and J 2 bases short, with 8 bases between. CDR3 size: 15 residues. The germline CDR1 and CDR2 sequences are MNHEY and SMNVEV (reference sequence). The CDR3 sequence is CASSFGGAGANVLTF. CDR3 nucleotide sequence: TGTGCCAGCAGTTTTGGCGGGGCTGGGGCCAACGTCCTGACTTTC.

This clone appeared many times. The chain joins TRBV27 to TRBJ2-5; D perhaps matches TRBD2 (6 bases). The CDR3 is made up of 11 amino acids. The V end was cut by 10 bases, the J end by 5 bases, with 11 bases between. The germline V gene has CDR1 MNHEY and CDR2 SMNVEV (reference sequence). The CDR3 coding sequence is TGTGCCACCTCCGCGGGGGAGACCCAGTACTTC. This encodes CATSAGETQYF.

This clone was seen once. The chain recombines TRBV2 with TRBJ1-6; TRBD1 aligns across 11 bases. The trim removed 6 bases at V and 10 bases at J, leaving 5 bases unmatched. The CDR3 length is 14 residues. From germline, CDR1 is SNHLY and CDR2 FYNNEI. The CDR3 loop reads CASSAGTGGSPLHF. CDR3 DNA: TGTGCCAGCAGCGCCGGGACAGGGGGATCACCCCTCCACTTT.

The DNA of the CDR3 is TGTGCCAGCAGCCAAATAAACAGGGGGGGAGTCTATGGCTACACCTTC. Protein sequence: CASSQINRGGVYGYTF. The chain has TRBV3-1 (or the pseudogene TRBV3-2) and TRBJ1-2; 8 positions match TRBD1. The V gene end was trimmed by 2 bases and the J gene end by 4 bases; junction bases not matched to a gene: 9. This CDR3 is 16 amino acids long. Germline values: CDR1 LGHDT, CDR2 YNNKEL (reference sequence).

This clone was observed a few times. This chain connects TRBV30 to TRBJ2-1; D might be TRBD1 (5 bases). Germline-derived CDR1 and CDR2 are GTSNPN and SVGIG (reference sequence). This CDR3 comprises 13 residues. V lost 5 bases and J lost 1, with 9 bases in between. CDR3 nucleotide sequence: TGTGCCTGGGTAGACAGATCCTACAATGAGCAGTTCTTC. This encodes CAWVDRSYNEQFF. Filled out from reference TRBV30 and TRBJ2-1, the complete variable domain reads SQTIHQWPATLVQPVGSPLSLECTVEGTSNPNLYWYRQAAGRGLQLLFYSVGIGQISSEVPQNLSASRPQDRQFILSSKKLLLSDSGFYLCAWVDRSYNEQFFGPGTRLTVL.

The chain couples TRBV5-4 to TRBJ2-7; 11 bases agree with TRBD2. Germline CDR1 reads SGHNT; CDR2 reads YYREEE (reference sequence). The CDR3 sequence is 15 residues long. J was trimmed by 2 bases and V by 5 bases; bases with no gene match: 6. The CDR3 region has the DNA TGTGCCAGCAGTCGGCTAGCGGGGGGAACCTACGAGCAGTACTTC. Translated: CASSRLAGGTYEQYF.

The CDR3 spells CASSIGHVISYEQYF. DNA of the CDR3: TGTGCCAGTAGTATAGGGCATGTAATCTCCTACGAGCAGTACTTC. The chain joins TRBV19 to TRBJ2-7, with unresolved D. Germline V gene data show CDR1 as LNHDA and CDR2 as SQIVND (reference sequence). The V end was cut by 1 base, the J end by 0 bases, with 10 bases between. The CDR3 extends over 15 amino acids. The full variable domain, with the rest looked up from reference TRBV19 and TRBJ2-7, is DGGITQSPKYLFRKEGQNVTLSCEQNLNHDAMYWYRQDPGQGLRLIYYSQIVNDFQKGDIAEGYSVSREKKESFPLTVTSAQKNPTAFYLCASSIGHVISYEQYFGPGTRLTVT.